Listed below are T cell receptor beta chains from one sample, sequenced in a study of shared T cell receptors in the human thymus. Sequencing was performed with immunoSEQ multiplex PCR; in TCRdb, only in-frame clones are kept and a portion is missing. The sample yields approximately 760,000 clones, around 85% seen once. The data also belong to a second study, concerning human thymus T cells.

The specimen sequenced was thymocytes. These receptors all stem from a girl less than two years old with a congenital heart defect. CDR3s include the opening cysteine and the closing phenylalanine or tryptophan. A D gene is named only where the DNA matches it firmly. The listing skips clone size in some rows; elsewhere it reads once, few, many or a size class.

CDR3 length	D gene	V gene	J gene	clone size	CDR3 protein	CDR3 DNA
15	-	TRBV6-5	TRBJ1-4	once	CASSSLGGCDEKLFF	TGTGCCAGCAGTTCCCTCGGGGGTTGCGATGAAAAACTGTTTTTT
18	-	TRBV9	TRBJ2-4	-	CASSVGNREGGTKNIQYF	TGTGCCAGCAGCGTAGGAAACAGGGAGGGTGGGACCAAAAACATTCAGTACTTC
14	-	TRBV6-1	TRBJ1-6	-	CASSASSYNSPLHF	TGTGCCAGCAGTGCGAGCTCCTATAATTCACCCCTCCACTTT
16	TRBD1	TRBV27	TRBJ1-1	-	CASTSQPHRGIGEAFF	TGTGCCAGCACCTCACAGCCACACAGGGGAATAGGAGAAGCTTTCTTT
15	TRBD1	TRBV6-6	TRBJ1-5	-	CASSPGQGRNQPQHF	TGTGCCAGCAGCCCTGGACAGGGTCGGAATCAGCCCCAGCATTTT
15	-	TRBV5-1	TRBJ1-1	once	CASSLGQKLNTEAFF	TGCGCCAGCAGCTTGGGGCAGAAGTTGAACACTGAAGCTTTCTTT
15	-	TRBV4-1	TRBJ1-1	-	CASSQEAGVDAEAFF	TGCGCCAGCAGCCAAGAGGCAGGGGTAGACGCTGAAGCTTTCTTT
13	TRBD2	TRBV13	TRBJ2-1	-	CASRARRGGEQFF	TGTGCCAGCCGGGCCCGCCGGGGGGGTGAGCAGTTCTTC
13	-	TRBV28	TRBJ1-6	-	CASKLGQTKPLHF	TGTGCCAGCAAGTTGGGACAAACCAAACCCCTCCACTTT
16	-	TRBV7-8	TRBJ1-3	-	CASSLALRSSGNTIYF	TGTGCCAGCAGCTTAGCGCTAAGGAGCTCTGGAAACACCATATATTTT
14	-	TRBV27	TRBJ1-4	-	CASSFDSANEKLFF	TGTGCCAGCAGTTTTGACAGTGCGAATGAAAAACTGTTTTTT
13	TRBD1	TRBV29-1	TRBJ1-2	-	CSVRQGNGYGYTF	TGCAGCGTCCGACAGGGGAATGGGTATGGCTACACCTTC
12	TRBD1	TRBV18	TRBJ1-2	-	CASSQDRENCTF	TGTGCCAGCTCACAAGACAGGGAGAACTGCACCTTC
16	-	TRBV7-9	TRBJ2-7	-	CASSQEGRGFVYEQYF	TGTGCCAGCAGCCAGGAGGGCAGGGGGTTTGTCTACGAGCAGTACTTC
18	TRBD1	TRBV28	TRBJ1-6	-	CASSFPGTGVSYNSPLHF	TGTGCCAGCAGTTTCCCCGGGACAGGGGTCTCCTATAATTCACCCCTCCACTTT
18	TRBD2	TRBV10-3	TRBJ2-2	once	CAISSKVGLGQSARELFF	TGTGCCATCAGTTCTAAAGTGGGACTAGGGCAATCTGCGAGGGAGCTGTTTTTT
11	-	TRBV2	TRBJ2-5	-	CASRRFETQYF	TGTGCCAGCAGGAGATTCGAGACCCAGTACTTC
17	-	TRBV6-4	TRBJ1-2	-	CASSDSVGHPTDSRYTF	TGTGCCAGCAGTGACTCAGTGGGGCACCCGACCGACAGCCGCTACACCTTC
16	-	TRBV7-2	TRBJ1-2	-	CASSLNRDTINYGYTF	TGTGCCAGCAGCTTAAATAGGGACACAATTAACTATGGCTACACCTTC
16	TRBD2	TRBV9	TRBJ2-3	-	CASSAHERGDTDTQYF	TGTGCCAGCAGCGCCCACGAGCGGGGGGACACAGATACGCAGTATTTT
13	TRBD1	TRBV7-2	TRBJ1-2	-	CASSLDRGRGYTF	TGTGCCAGCAGCTTAGACAGGGGGCGAGGCTACACCTTC
18	TRBD1	TRBV30	TRBJ1-1	-	CAWSVRAGTGMVVTEAFF	TGTGCCTGGAGTGTACGGGCCGGGACAGGGATGGTTGTCACTGAAGCTTTCTTT
12	-	TRBV7-6	TRBJ1-1	-	CASNPLNTEAFF	TGTGCCAGCAACCCCCTAAACACTGAAGCTTTCTTT
12	-	TRBV19	TRBJ1-1	few	CASSIQNTEAFF	TGTGCCAGTAGTATACAGAACACTGAAGCTTTCTTT